The sequence of this TCR beta chain was determined in a study of OX40 agonist ivuxolimab in advanced cancers. Across the study: Patients treated during dose escalation were battling hepatocellular carcinoma, melanoma, renal cell or head and neck cancer. There were three patients with partial responses, one having hepatocellular carcinoma and two cutaneous melanoma.

Points on this clone: Its target is unknown.

The data were produced by immunoSEQ multiplex PCR, yet TCRdb's version contains in-frame clones alone and is incomplete. Counted here are about 77,000 clones, just under 90% occurring once; the ten biggest clones make up over 2.5%. General observations from the study: Expanded clones were, on average, more numerous in CD8+ T cells than in CD4+. Doses of 0.1 to 3.0 mg/kg were accompanied by clonal expansion of CD4+ and CD8+ blood T cells by week 6.

This CDR3 has 16 residues. V dropped 2 bases and J dropped 4 bases, with 17 bases sitting between them. Germline loops: CDR1 MNHEY, CDR2 SVGAGI. The genes are TRBV6-5 and TRBJ2-5; the D gene could be TRBD1 or TRBD2 (5 bases each). This specimen was CD4+ or CD8+ T cells sorted from blood, taken in a trial of the OX40 agonist ivuxolimab. This TCR came from an adult with an advanced solid tumor such as melanoma, head and neck, liver or kidney cancer. The CDR3 DNA sequence: TGTGCCAGCAGTTACGGGATGGGATTGGGGACAGAGACCCAGTACTTC. Its translation: CASSYGMGLGTETQYF.